Shown below are 11 T cell receptor beta chains from a single sample sequenced in a study of T-cell reconstitution after alpha-beta-depleted transplantation in children. Unique molecular identifiers were incorporated when the TCRbeta library was constructed. Via MiXCR, TCRdb re-called the PCR reads, giving one row per CDR3 protein. The data contain some 340,000 distinct CDR3 sequences, 10% of them singletons. This specimen was PBMCs from the stem cell graft donor, taken from the stem cell graft. These receptors came from a human donor who donated a stem cell graft to a child with acute lymphoblastic leukemia.

The table lists this clonotype with a few counts. The V gene is TRBV12-3 or TRBV12-4, the J gene TRBJ1-1; weak D call: TRBD1 (5 bases). V lost 2 bases, J lost 4 bases, and 14 bases lay in between. The CDR3 contains 15 residues. CDR3 loop: CASSLRRGWGTEAFF. The CDR3 DNA follows: TGTGCCAGCAGTTTAAGGCGGGGGTGGGGCACTGAAGCTTTCTTT.

This clonotype was seen only a few times. The chain links TRBV10-3 to TRBJ2-2; D is possibly TRBD1 (5 bases). The germline V and J ends were trimmed by 8 bases and 2 bases, with 9 bases remaining between them. The germline V gene has CDR1 ENHRY and CDR2 SYGVKD. The CDR3 runs to 13 residues. The CDR3 DNA is TGTGCCATCGGGGCGGATAACACCGGGGAGCTGTTTTTT. Its protein product is CAIGADNTGELFF.

The table lists this clonotype with a few counts. The chain combines TRBV29-1 with TRBJ2-7; D may be TRBD1 (5 bases). Per the germline V gene, CDR1 is SQVTM and CDR2 is ANQGSEA. The germline V and J ends were trimmed by 4 bases and 3 bases, with 7 bases remaining between them. The CDR3 extends over 11 amino acids. The CDR3 sequence: CSVATDYEQYF. The CDR3 nucleotides read TGCAGCGTTGCGACAGACTACGAGCAGTACTTC.

The rearrangement joins TRBV5-1 to TRBJ2-1, with 10 bases aligning to TRBD2. V lost 2 bases to trimming and J lost 0 bases; unmatched junction nucleotides: 8. This CDR3 has 18 residues. The germline V gene encodes CDR1 SGHRS and CDR2 YFSETQ. CDR3 coding DNA: TGCGCCAGCAGCTTTACCACTAGCGGGGAACTCTCCTACAATGAGCAGTTCTTC. It yields the protein CASSFTTSGELSYNEQFF.

This clonotype was detected a few times. A junction boundary mismatches the germline segment, possibly from a read error. The chain couples TRBV12-3 or TRBV12-4 to TRBJ2-7; D might be TRBD1 (6 bases). The CDR3 covers 13 residues. The CDR3 spells CACRMGADHEQYF. The CDR3 DNA sequence: TGTGCCTGCAGAATGGGGGCGGACCACGAGCAGTACTTC.

This clonotype was detected a few times. The V gene is TRBV20-1, the J gene TRBJ2-2; tentatively, D is TRBD2 (6 bases). V shed 3 bases and J shed 6 bases, with 14 bases lying between them. The CDR3 is made up of 14 amino acids. Germline V gene lookup returns CDR1 DFQATT and CDR2 SNEGSKA (reference sequence). CDR3 in DNA: TGCAGTGCTAGCCGCGGGATTGGAGCCGGGGAGCTGTTTTTT. Protein sequence: CSASRGIGAGELFF.

V usage is TRBV5-1 and J usage is TRBJ2-4; D is perhaps TRBD2 (6 bases). The ends were cut back, 3 bases at V and 1 base at J, with 11 bases in the middle. Germline values: CDR1 SGHRS, CDR2 YFSETQ. This CDR3 has 15 residues. The CDR3 is CASSSSRGAKNIQYF. The DNA for the CDR3 is TGCGCCAGCAGCTCCTCTCGGGGGGCCAAAAACATTCAGTACTTC. Drawing the rest from reference TRBV5-1 and TRBJ2-4, the complete variable domain is KAGVTQTPRYLIKTRGQQVTLSCSPISGHRSVSWYQQTPGQGLQFLFEYFSETQRNKGNFPGRFSGRQFSNSRSEMNVSTLELGDSALYLCASSSSRGAKNIQYFGAGTRLSVL.

This clonotype was counted many times. The V call is TRBV20-1, the J call TRBJ2-1, with D perhaps matching TRBD2 (5 bases). Trimming cost V 6 bases and J 0 bases, with 12 bases left between them. Per the germline V gene, CDR1 is DFQATT and CDR2 is SNEGSKA (reference sequence). The CDR3 sequence is 14 residues long. The CDR3 is CSARSRDSYNEQFF. The CDR3 DNA sequence: TGCAGTGCCAGGTCCCGGGACTCCTACAATGAGCAGTTCTTC.

The gene calls are TRBV7-9 and TRBJ2-7, with 9 bases lining up with TRBD2. There are 12 residues in the CDR3. Germline V CDR1 and CDR2: SEHNR, FQNEAQ (reference sequence). V trimming: 5 bases; J trimming: 8 bases; junction bases outside the gene matches: 4. DNA for the CDR3: TGTGCCAGCAGCCCGACTAGCGGTAAGCAGTACTTC. Its protein is CASSPTSGKQYF. Full variable domain (missing parts from reference TRBV7-9 and TRBJ2-7): DTGVSQNPRHKITKRGQNVTFRCDPISEHNRLYWYRQTLGQGPEFLTYFQNEAQLEKSRLLSDRFSAERPKGSFSTLEIQRTEQGDSAMYLCASSPTSGKQYFGPGTRLTVT.

V usage is TRBV7-2 and J usage is TRBJ2-3; TRBD2 matches 8 bases. CDR1 and CDR2 from the germline V gene are SGHTA and FQGNSA. CDR3 size: 16 residues. After removal of 3 bases from V and 7 bases from J, the junction contained 12 bases not matched to a gene. The CDR3 sequence: CASSLRGTPGGNTQYF. The CDR3 DNA follows: TGTGCCAGCAGCTTGCGCGGGACGCCGGGGGGGAATACGCAGTATTTT. The full variable domain, rest sourced from reference TRBV7-2 and TRBJ2-3, is GAGVSQSPSNKVTEKGKDVELRCDPISGHTALYWYRQSLGQGLEFLIYFQGNSAPDKSGLPSDRFSAERTGGSVSTLTIQRTQQEDSAVYLCASSLRGTPGGNTQYFGPGTRLTVL.

This clonotype occurred a few times. The chain combines TRBV4-1 with TRBJ2-5; weak D call: TRBD1 (5 bases). CDR1 is MGHRA and CDR2 is YSYEKL in the germline V gene. V was trimmed by 2 bases and J by 5 bases, leaving 12 bases between them. The CDR3 covers 14 residues. The DNA for the CDR3 is TGCGCCAGCAGCCAATTAGGGGCGGTGGAGACCCAGTACTTC. It is translated as CASSQLGAVETQYF.